One sample yielded the 31 T cell receptor beta chains listed below, sequenced in a study of T-cell reconstitution after alpha-beta-depleted transplantation in children. Preparation of the TCRbeta library used unique molecular identifiers. TCRdb analysed the PCR reads with MiXCR anew, one entry per CDR3 protein. Here the sample spans around 380,000 distinct CDR3 sequences, under 13% being singletons. The source was PBMCs from the stem cell graft donor, collected from the stem cell graft. The source is a human donor who donated a stem cell graft to a child with acute myeloid leukemia.

In this sample, this clonotype turned up a few times. The chain uses TRBV20-1 and TRBJ2-3, with TRBD2 matching over 13 bases. The CDR3 totals 17 residues. Germline CDR1 DFQATT, CDR2 SNEGSKA (reference sequence). Losses at the gene ends were 5 bases for V and 2 bases for J; bases not matched to a gene: 10. CDR3 coding DNA: TGCAGTGCTCAAGGTCGACTAGCGGGGGGAAACACAGATACGCAGTATTTT. Its protein is CSAQGRLAGGNTDTQYF.

This clonotype was observed a handful of times. V and J are TRBV11-1 and TRBJ2-5, with 14 bases identical to TRBD2. The CDR3 has 16 residues. Germline-derived CDR1 and CDR2 are SGHAT and FQDESV (reference sequence). Trimming at V came to 6 bases and at J to 1 base, leaving 4 bases not matched to a gene. The CDR3 DNA follows: TGTGCCAGCAGAAAAGGACTAGCGGGAGGCCAAGAGACCCAGTACTTC. Translation: CASRKGLAGGQETQYF.

The rearrangement uses TRBV15 and TRBJ2-6, with D hard to call. This CDR3 contains 15 residues. Germline V lookup: CDR1 LNHNV, CDR2 YYDKDF (reference sequence). V dropped 0 bases and J dropped 0 bases, with 3 bases sitting between them. The CDR3 DNA reads TGTGCCACCAGCAGAGAGAGCTCTGGGGCCAACGTCCTGACTTTC. Translation gives CATSRESSGANVLTF.

This clonotype was seen a few times. The chain recombines TRBV20-1 with TRBJ1-5; the match to TRBD1 covers 8 bases. This CDR3 region has 14 residues. Germline V CDR1 and CDR2: DFQATT, SNEGSKA (reference sequence). Trimming at V came to 3 bases and at J to 7 bases, leaving 8 bases not matched to a gene. CDR3 in amino acids: CSASAQGVGQPQHF. As DNA, the CDR3 is TGCAGTGCTAGTGCACAGGGGGTTGGGCAGCCCCAGCATTTT.

The chain is built from TRBV4-3 and TRBJ2-1; D ambiguous. CDR1 is LGHNA, CDR2 YSLEER, per germline. Trimming pared 4 bases from V and 3 bases from J, leaving 13 bases between. The length of the CDR3 is 15 residues. The CDR3 loop is CASSRAVIIYNEQFF. In DNA form, the CDR3 reads TGCGCCAGCAGCCGGGCGGTTATTATCTACAATGAGCAGTTCTTC.

This chain connects TRBV4-3 to TRBJ2-7; 7 positions match TRBD2. With 3 bases clipped from V and 2 bases from J, the junction kept 7 bases outside the gene matches. The germline V gene has CDR1 LGHNA and CDR2 YSLEER. The CDR3 is made up of 15 amino acids. CDR3 in amino acids: CASSQASGGAYEQYF. CDR3 coding DNA: TGCGCCAGCAGCCAGGCTAGCGGAGGGGCCTACGAGCAGTACTTC.

DNA for the CDR3: TGTGCCAGCAGCCCTGCGGGACTAGCGGGAGTCCCGGGCGCCGAGCAGTACTTC. This translates into CASSPAGLAGVPGAEQYF. The chain joins TRBV13 to TRBJ2-7; 14 bases agree with TRBD2. Germline V gene sequence: CDR1 PRHDT, CDR2 FYEKMQ (reference sequence). V was pared by 5 bases and J by 6 bases, with 15 bases of the junction left unmatched. The CDR3 has 18 residues.

This clonotype has ten or more counts. This chain uses TRBV12-3 or TRBV12-4 with TRBJ1-1, with D uncertain. The CDR3 sequence is 13 residues long. Trimming stripped 5 bases from V and 2 bases from J, with 9 bases between. The CDR3 spells CASSLVINTEAFF. CDR3 DNA: TGTGCCAGCAGTCTCGTCATTAACACTGAAGCTTTCTTT.

This clonotype was counted ten times or more. V gene TRBV20-1 combines with J gene TRBJ2-1; TRBD2 might be the D (5 bases). The V gene's germline CDR1 is DFQATT and CDR2 SNEGSKA (reference sequence). V was pared by 4 bases and J by 10 bases, with 20 bases between. The CDR3 covers 14 residues. The CDR3 DNA is TGCAGTGCTATTGGGATTTATCTCGGGGAGGAGCAGTTCTTC. Protein: CSAIGIYLGEEQFF.

CDR3 region: CASSFGTSGITGTDTQYF. The CDR3 DNA follows: TGTGCCAGCAGCTTTGGGACTAGCGGGATAACGGGCACAGATACGCAGTATTTT. The chain carries TRBV7-2 and TRBJ2-3; 13 positions match TRBD2. In germline, CDR1 is SGHTA, CDR2 FQGNSA. Trimming at V came to 3 bases and at J to 1 base, leaving 7 bases not matched to a gene. The CDR3 runs 18 residues.

This chain joins TRBV6-2 or TRBV6-3 and TRBJ2-5; 7 nucleotides agree with TRBD1. The germline V gene encodes CDR1 MNHEY and CDR2 SVGEGT. This CDR3 comprises 12 residues. V lost 6 bases to trimming and J lost 4 bases; unmatched junction nucleotides: 2. CDR3 nucleotides: TGTGCCAGCAGGTACAGGGGAGAGACCCAGTACTTC. Amino acids: CASRYRGETQYF.

This clonotype was picked up a small number of times. The chain employs TRBV7-2 and TRBJ2-3; 11 nucleotides match TRBD2. J was trimmed by 1 base and V by 5 bases; bases with no gene match: 8. Germline CDR1 is SGHTA and CDR2 is FQGNSA. This CDR3 region has 17 residues. CDR3 bases: TGTGCCAGCAGCCAGGCACCGGGACTAGCGGGCACAGATACGCAGTATTTT. Translated, it gives CASSQAPGLAGTDTQYF.

This clonotype was seen ten or more times. The chain links TRBV7-3 to TRBJ2-1; TRBD2 agrees at 12 bases. The length of the CDR3 is 15 residues. V lost 2 bases and J lost 6; bases outside the gene matches: 2. Looked up from germline, CDR1 is SGHTA and CDR2 is FQGTGA. DNA for the CDR3: TGTGCCAGCAGCTTAGAACTAGCGGGAGGCAATGAGCAGTTCTTC. Protein product: CASSLELAGGNEQFF.

This clonotype was counted at least ten times. J is TRBJ2-3 and V is TRBV5-1; the match to TRBD1 covers 9 bases. The CDR3 is 15 amino acids. The germline V gene has CDR1 SGHRS and CDR2 YFSETQ. The ends lost 4 bases at V and 7 bases at J; junction bases unmatched: 10. The CDR3: CASSPLGQGPYTQYF. The CDR3 region has the DNA TGCGCCAGCAGCCCTTTGGGACAGGGTCCTTATACGCAGTATTTT.

This clonotype was counted a few times. The chain carries TRBV9 and TRBJ1-1; TRBD1 aligns across 8 bases. Trimming at V came to 0 bases and at J to 5 bases, leaving 9 bases not matched to a gene. The CDR3 has 16 amino acids. In germline, CDR1 is SGDLS, CDR2 YYNGEE. CDR3 protein: CASSVATGGLRTEAFF. Here the CDR3 DNA reads TGTGCCAGCAGCGTAGCTACAGGGGGTTTAAGAACTGAAGCTTTCTTT.

The table lists this clonotype with a few counts. This sequence joins TRBV30 and TRBJ2-3; TRBD1 agrees at 7 bases. This CDR3 is built from 14 residues. V lost 8 bases to trimming and J lost 4 bases; unmatched junction nucleotides: 12. Germline V gives CDR1 GTSNPN, CDR2 SVGIG (reference sequence). The CDR3 reads CAGDRVGFADTQYF. The DNA of the CDR3 is TGTGCCGGTGACAGGGTCGGGTTTGCAGATACGCAGTATTTT.

The V and J genes are TRBV4-1 and TRBJ2-3; D not certain. The CDR3 runs 15 residues. Germline V gives CDR1 MGHRA, CDR2 YSYEKL. V shed 4 bases and J shed 0 bases, with 11 bases lying between them. The DNA of the CDR3 is TGCGCCAGCAGCCGTGGTCCAGACAGCACAGATACGCAGTATTTT. Translation: CASSRGPDSTDTQYF.

A remark on this clonotype: Since a much larger clone is just one base distant, this may be a read error. The chain recombines TRBV5-1 with TRBJ2-7, with D maybe TRBD2 (6 bases). The V end was cut by 0 bases, the J end by 1 base, with 17 bases between. Germline V gives CDR1 SGHRS, CDR2 YFSETQ. The CDR3 covers 17 residues. The CDR3 sequence: CASSLAGRRGISYEQYF. CDR3 nucleotide sequence: TGCGCCAGCAGCTTGGCCGGGCGGCGGGGAATATCCTACGAGCAGTACTTC.

This clonotype was seen repeatedly, ten times or more. The chain couples TRBV13 to TRBJ2-1, with TRBD2 identical over 9 bases. Germline-derived CDR1 and CDR2 are PRHDT and FYEKMQ (reference sequence). The CDR3 extends over 15 amino acids. The trim removed 5 bases at V and 5 bases at J, leaving 7 bases unmatched. The CDR3 DNA reads as TGTGCCAGCAGCCCTCCGGGACTAGCAGACAATGAGCAGTTCTTC. Translating it yields CASSPPGLADNEQFF.

The V call is TRBV6-1, the J call TRBJ2-7; D is undetermined. V lost 2 bases to trimming and J lost 2 bases, with 7 bases between them. The germline gives CDR1 MNHNS, CDR2 SASEGT. This CDR3 contains 13 residues. CDR3: CASSEWATYEQYV. In DNA, the CDR3 is TGTGCCAGCAGTGAATGGGCAACCTACGAGCAGTACGTC.

This chain links TRBV20-1 with TRBJ1-4; possible D gene TRBD1, 5 bases. V lost 4 bases to trimming and J lost 8 bases, with 11 bases between them. The CDR3 totals 12 residues. CDR1 is DFQATT and CDR2 is SNEGSKA in the germline V gene (reference sequence). The CDR3 coding sequence is TGCAGTGCTATGGGGGGAGGCGAAAAACTGTTTTTT. It codes for CSAMGGGEKLFF.

This clonotype appeared many times. This rearrangement joins TRBV20-1 to TRBJ2-1; 9 bases match TRBD2. The CDR3 is made up of 15 amino acids. Germline-derived CDR1 and CDR2 are DFQATT and SNEGSKA (reference sequence). Unmatched junction bases numbered 3, after V lost 3 bases and J lost 0 bases. The CDR3 reads CSARLAGDSYNEQFF. Written as DNA, the CDR3 is TGCAGTGCTAGGTTAGCGGGGGACTCCTACAATGAGCAGTTCTTC.

The chain has TRBV30 and TRBJ2-2, with D possibly being TRBD2 (5 bases). CDR3 length: 14 residues. CDR1 GTSNPN and CDR2 SVGIG come from the germline V gene (reference sequence). Trimming pared 4 bases from V and 4 bases from J, leaving 13 bases between. CDR3 protein: CAWTGGRSTGELFF. CDR3 DNA sequence: TGTGCCTGGACCGGCGGGCGGAGCACCGGGGAGCTGTTTTTT.

This clonotype came up many times. The chain is built from TRBV5-1 and TRBJ2-2; D is unclear. V was trimmed by 0 bases and J by 7 bases, leaving 4 bases between them. Germline V gene lookup returns CDR1 SGHRS and CDR2 YFSETQ. The CDR3 loop spans 12 amino acids. DNA of the CDR3: TGCGCCAGCAGCTTGGCCGGCGGGGAGCTGTTTTTT. This translates into CASSLAGGELFF.

The chain has TRBV7-2 and TRBJ2-1; D is ambiguous. Germline CDR1 SGHTA, CDR2 FQGNSA. There are 16 residues in the CDR3. The V end lost 5 bases, the J end lost 4 bases, and 18 bases lay between the germline ends. CDR3 DNA: TGTGCCAGCAGCCCTTTAGGCGATTCTGGATACAATGAGCAGTTCTTC. Its translation: CASSPLGDSGYNEQFF.

The V gene is TRBV12-3 or TRBV12-4, the J gene TRBJ2-1; TRBD2 might be the D (6 bases). The CDR3 is 16 residues long. V was trimmed by 4 bases and J by 6 bases, leaving 19 bases between them. Here the CDR3 DNA reads TGTGCCAGCAGTTCCCGGTCGGGACTGAATACCAATGAGCAGTTCTTC. This codes for CASSSRSGLNTNEQFF.

V gene TRBV9 combines with J gene TRBJ1-2; 8 bases align to TRBD1. The CDR3 sequence is 15 residues long. Germline CDR1 is SGDLS and CDR2 is YYNGEE. V lost 4 bases and J lost 3; bases outside the gene matches: 8. In DNA, the CDR3 is TGTGCCAGCAGCCCCAGGGACAGGTCTTACTATGGCTACACCTTC. Translating gives CASSPRDRSYYGYTF.

This clonotype showed up just a few times. The chain recombines TRBV20-1 with TRBJ1-1; no clear D. From germline, CDR1 is DFQATT and CDR2 SNEGSKA (reference sequence). Trimming took off 2 bases at V and 3 bases at J, with 13 bases between the two ends. The CDR3 is made up of 14 amino acids. The CDR3, as DNA: TGCAGTGCTAGAAGGGCAGGAAGTTACACTGAAGCTTTCTTT. It specifies CSARRAGSYTEAFF.

The chain is built from TRBV12-3 or TRBV12-4 and TRBJ2-2, with TRBD1 matching over 8 bases. The length of the CDR3 is 16 residues. With 5 bases clipped from V and 5 bases from J, the junction kept 10 bases outside the gene matches. CDR3 nucleotides: TGTGCCAGCAGTCAAACCGGGACAGGCGGTACCGGGGAGCTGTTTTTT. Translated: CASSQTGTGGTGELFF.

A few counts support this clonotype. The chain carries TRBV15 and TRBJ2-7; D may be TRBD1 (6 bases). CDR3 length: 14 residues. V shed 9 bases and J shed 5 bases, with 20 bases lying between them. Germline assignment: CDR1 LNHNV and CDR2 YYDKDF (reference sequence). The CDR3 is CATTVTGLADEQYF. The DNA of the CDR3 is TGTGCCACAACGGTAACAGGGTTGGCGGACGAGCAGTACTTC.

This clonotype was counted a few times. The chain has TRBV12-3 or TRBV12-4 and TRBJ2-3; 7 bases align to TRBD1. V was clipped by 4 bases and J by 2 bases; unmatched bases: 6. The CDR3 extends over 15 amino acids. CDR3 loop: CASSWGTDPTDTQYF. The DNA for the CDR3 is TGTGCCAGCAGTTGGGGGACAGACCCCACAGATACGCAGTATTTT.